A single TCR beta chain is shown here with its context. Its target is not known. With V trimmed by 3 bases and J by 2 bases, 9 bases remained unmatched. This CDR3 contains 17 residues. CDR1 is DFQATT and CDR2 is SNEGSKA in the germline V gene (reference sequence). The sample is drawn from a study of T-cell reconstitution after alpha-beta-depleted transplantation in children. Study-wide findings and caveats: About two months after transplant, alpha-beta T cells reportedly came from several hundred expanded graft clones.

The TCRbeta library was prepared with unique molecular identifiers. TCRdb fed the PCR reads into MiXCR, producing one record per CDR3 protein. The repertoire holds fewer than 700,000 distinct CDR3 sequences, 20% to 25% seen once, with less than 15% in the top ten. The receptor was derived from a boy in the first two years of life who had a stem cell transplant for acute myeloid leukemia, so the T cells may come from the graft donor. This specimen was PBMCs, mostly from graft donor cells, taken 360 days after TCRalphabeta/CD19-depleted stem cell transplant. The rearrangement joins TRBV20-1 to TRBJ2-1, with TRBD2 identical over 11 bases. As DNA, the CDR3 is TGCAGTGCTAGGACCCTAGCGGGGGGCTCAACCTACAATGAGCAGTTCTTC. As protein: CSARTLAGGSTYNEQFF.